This T cell receptor (beta chain) was observed in a study of T cell changes during pregnancy in multiple sclerosis. V lost 1 base, J lost 2 bases, and 12 bases lay in between. Germline V gene data show CDR1 as MNHEY and CDR2 as SVGAGI. This CDR3 contains 16 residues. The assay was immunoSEQ multiplex PCR, and TCRdb's table has in-frame clones only and misses some. Of approximately 70,000 clones listed, around nine tenths are singletons. This chain connects TRBV6-5 to TRBJ1-3, with D unclear. The sequencing here drew on peripheral blood, taken in the first trimester of pregnancy. The TCR originated in a female donor in good health, enrolled as a control in a pregnancy study. CDR3 nucleotide sequence: TGTGCCAGCAGTTACTGGGCGGGTTCTACTGGAAACACCATATATTTT. Its translation is CASSYWAGSTGNTIYF.